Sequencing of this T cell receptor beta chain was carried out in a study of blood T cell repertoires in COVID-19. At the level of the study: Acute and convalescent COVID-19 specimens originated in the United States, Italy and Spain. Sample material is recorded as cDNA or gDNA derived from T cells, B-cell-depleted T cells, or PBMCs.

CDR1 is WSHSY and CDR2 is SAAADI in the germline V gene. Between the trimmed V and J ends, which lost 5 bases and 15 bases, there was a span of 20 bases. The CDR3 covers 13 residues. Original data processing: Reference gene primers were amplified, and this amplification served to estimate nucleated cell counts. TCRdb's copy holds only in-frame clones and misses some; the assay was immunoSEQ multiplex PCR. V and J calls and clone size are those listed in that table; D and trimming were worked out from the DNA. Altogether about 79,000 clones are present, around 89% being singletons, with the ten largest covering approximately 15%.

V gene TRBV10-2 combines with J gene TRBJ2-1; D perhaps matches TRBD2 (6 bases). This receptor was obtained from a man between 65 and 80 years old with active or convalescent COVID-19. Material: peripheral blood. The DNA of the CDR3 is TGCGCCAGCAGTACCCCCTCGGGAGTACGGCGGTTCTTC. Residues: CASSTPSGVRRFF.